Sequencing of this T cell receptor beta chain was carried out in a study of blood T cells in healthy people across ages. Notes on this clonotype: Its specificity is unknown.

The use of a sample-barcoded 5' primer and a J-beta primer mix characterized a second PCR of roughly 7 to 11 cycles. TCRdb re-analysed the 5' RACE reads in MiXCR, keeping a single row per CDR3 protein. Seen here are about 800,000 distinct CDR3 sequences, 58% observed once, and the top ten hold approximately 20%. Donors each provided about 10 milliliters of peripheral blood. Germline trimming cut 4 bases from V and 3 bases from J; bases unmatched to any gene: 8. The CDR3 loop spans 15 amino acids. Germline V gene lookup returns CDR1 SGHRS and CDR2 YFSETQ. Points from the study as a whole: TCR beta diversity per million T cells fell roughly linearly with age. Donor CMV status, an unknown factor, possibly confounded changes in expanded clonotypes.

This receptor was identified in a young man in good health. The chain couples TRBV5-1 to TRBJ2-7, with 9 bases lining up with TRBD1. The source material was blood. Here the CDR3 DNA reads TGCGCCAGCAGCCAAGAACCGGGACAGGGCTACGAGCAGTACTTC. It translates to CASSQEPGQGYEQYF.